One and the same sample provided the 5 T cell receptor beta chains below, sequenced in a study of cytotoxic CD8 clonotypes in ibrutinib-treated CLL. TCRdb keeps only in-frame clones here, not all; method: immunoSEQ multiplex PCR. The sample holds more than 110,000 clones, around 93% seen once. The sample in question was PBMCs, obtained after 12 months of ibrutinib treatment. The source is a human donor with chronic lymphocytic leukemia.

The chain combines TRBV15 with TRBJ2-3; D could derive from TRBD1 or TRBD2 (5 bases each). V was cut by 0 bases and J by 4 bases, with 14 bases left in between. The germline V gene has CDR1 LNHNV and CDR2 YYDKDF (reference sequence). CDR3 length equals 16 residues. The CDR3 loop reads CATSRDLRGVADTQYF. CDR3 DNA sequence: TGTGCCACCAGCAGAGATCTTAGGGGAGTCGCAGATACGCAGTATTTT.

This clone was recorded once. This chain uses TRBV28 with TRBJ1-3; 7 bases are shared with TRBD1. V was clipped by 6 bases and J by 3 bases; unmatched bases: 8. The CDR3 sequence is 15 residues long. Germline assignment: CDR1 MDHEN and CDR2 SYDVKM. CDR3 residues: CASSNQGVYGNTIYF. The CDR3 nucleotides are TGTGCCAGCAGCAACCAGGGGGTTTATGGAAACACCATATATTTT.

V is TRBV28 and J is TRBJ2-1, with 11 bases aligning to TRBD2. The CDR3 consists of 15 residues. Losses at the gene ends were 5 bases for V and 15 bases for J; bases not matched to a gene: 15. CDR1 MDHEN and CDR2 SYDVKM come from the germline V gene. As DNA, the CDR3 is TGTGCCAGCAGTCCCGATACTAGCGGGAGCCACCGCTCGTTCTTC. Its translation: CASSPDTSGSHRSFF.

In this sample, this clone turned up a few times. The CDR3 DNA reads TGTGCCAGCAGTTTATGGGGCGAGCAGTACTTC. It encodes CASSLWGEQYF. The rearrangement joins TRBV27 to TRBJ2-7; no clear D gene. Between the trimmed V and J ends, which lost 1 base and 6 bases, there was a span of 4 bases. CDR3 length equals 11 residues. Germline CDR1 is MNHEY and CDR2 is SMNVEV (reference sequence).

The rearrangement links TRBV2 to TRBJ2-7; perhaps TRBD2 as D (6 bases). This CDR3 has 15 amino acids. Trimming shortened V by 6 bases and J by 0 bases, and 15 bases separated the two germline ends. The germline gives CDR1 SNHLY, CDR2 FYNNEI. In DNA form, the CDR3 reads TGTGCCAGCAGGGCCTCGGACGGGAGCTCCTACGAGCAGTACTTC. Amino acid sequence: CASRASDGSSYEQYF.